This T cell receptor beta chain is from a study of blood T cell repertoires in COVID-19. Turning to the study itself: Specimens from acute and convalescent COVID-19 originated in the United States, Italy and Spain. PBMCs, B-cell-depleted T cells, or T cells were the source of the cDNA or gDNA that made up the material.

The V and J ends lost 10 bases and 0 bases, in that order; junction bases with no gene match: 1. Germline loops: CDR1 MNHEY, CDR2 SVGAGI. This CDR3 is 13 amino acids long. The authors' processing: Counts of nucleated cells, estimated from reference gene primer amplification, were obtained. Generated by immunoSEQ multiplex PCR, the TCRdb table keeps only in-frame clones and is missing some. The V and J calls and the clone size are those of that table, but D and trimming were determined from the DNA. The sample comprises hundreds of thousands of clones, approximately 83% of which are singletons, and 6.5% to 9% rests with the top ten. This clone appeared a single time.

This TCR derives from a woman aged 50 to 60 with acute or convalescent COVID-19. The sample taken for sequencing was peripheral blood. This chain joins TRBV6-5 and TRBJ2-2; 8 bases line up with TRBD1. This CDR3 is CAIQGANTGELFF. The DNA of the CDR3 is TGTGCCATACAGGGGGCGAACACCGGGGAGCTGTTTTTT.